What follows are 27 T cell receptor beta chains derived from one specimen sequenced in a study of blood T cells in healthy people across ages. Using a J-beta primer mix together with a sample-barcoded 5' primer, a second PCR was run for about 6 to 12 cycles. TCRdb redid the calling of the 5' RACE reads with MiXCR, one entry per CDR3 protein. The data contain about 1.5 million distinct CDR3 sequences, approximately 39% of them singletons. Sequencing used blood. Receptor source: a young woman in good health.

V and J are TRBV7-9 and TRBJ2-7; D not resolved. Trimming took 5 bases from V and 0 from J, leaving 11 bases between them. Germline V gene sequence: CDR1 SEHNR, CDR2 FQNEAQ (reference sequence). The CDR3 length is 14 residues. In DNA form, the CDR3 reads TGTGCCAGCAGCCAAACTATCGGCTCCTACGAGCAGTACTTC. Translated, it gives CASSQTIGSYEQYF.

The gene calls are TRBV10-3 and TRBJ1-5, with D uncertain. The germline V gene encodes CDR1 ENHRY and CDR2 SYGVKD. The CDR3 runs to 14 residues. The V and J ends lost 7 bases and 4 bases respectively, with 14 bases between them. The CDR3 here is CAITIAGRNQPQHF. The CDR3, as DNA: TGTGCCATCACTATAGCGGGTCGAAATCAGCCCCAGCATTTT.

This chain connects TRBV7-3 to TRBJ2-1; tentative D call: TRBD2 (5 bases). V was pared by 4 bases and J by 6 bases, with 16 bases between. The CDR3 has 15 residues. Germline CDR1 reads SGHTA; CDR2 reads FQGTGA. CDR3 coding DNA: TGTGCCAGCAGCTCACAAGCGGCGGCACTCAATGAGCAGTTCTTC. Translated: CASSSQAAALNEQFF.

CDR3 loop: CASSYSKPGGNIQYF. For the CDR3, the DNA is TGTGCCAGCAGTTACTCGAAGCCGGGGGGAAACATTCAGTACTTC. The rearrangement links TRBV6-2 or TRBV6-3 to TRBJ2-4; 7 nucleotides match TRBD2. Looked up from germline, CDR1 is MNHEY and CDR2 is SVGEGT. V dropped 0 bases and J dropped 6; count of bases not matched to a gene: 5. This CDR3 contains 15 residues.

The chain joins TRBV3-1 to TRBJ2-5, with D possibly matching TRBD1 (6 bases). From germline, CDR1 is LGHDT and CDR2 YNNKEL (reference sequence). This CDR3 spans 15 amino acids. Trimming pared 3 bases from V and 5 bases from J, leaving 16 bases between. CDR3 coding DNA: TGTGCCAGCAGCCATTGGGGGCTCTCTGGGGAGACCCAGTACTTC. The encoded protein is CASSHWGLSGETQYF.

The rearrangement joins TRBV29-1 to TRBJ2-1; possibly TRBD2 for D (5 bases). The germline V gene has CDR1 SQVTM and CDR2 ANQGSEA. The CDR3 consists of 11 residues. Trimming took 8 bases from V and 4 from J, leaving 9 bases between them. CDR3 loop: CSTGLYNEQFF. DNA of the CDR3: TGCAGCACTGGACTTTACAATGAGCAGTTCTTC.

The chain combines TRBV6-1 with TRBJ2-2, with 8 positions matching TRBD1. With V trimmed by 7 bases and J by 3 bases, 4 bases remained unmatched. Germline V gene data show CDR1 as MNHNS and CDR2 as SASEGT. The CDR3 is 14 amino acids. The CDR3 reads CASTPDRDTGELFF. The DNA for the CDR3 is TGTGCCAGCACCCCGGACAGGGACACCGGGGAGCTGTTTTTT.

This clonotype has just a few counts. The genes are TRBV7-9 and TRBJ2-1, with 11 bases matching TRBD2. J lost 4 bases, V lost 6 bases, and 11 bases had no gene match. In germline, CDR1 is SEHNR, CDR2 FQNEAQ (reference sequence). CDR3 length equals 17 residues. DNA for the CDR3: TGTGCCAGCAGGGACGGGCTAGCGGGAGGTGTTTACAATGAGCAGTTCTTC. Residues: CASRDGLAGGVYNEQFF. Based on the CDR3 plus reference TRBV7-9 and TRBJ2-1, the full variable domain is DTGVSQNPRHKITKRGQNVTFRCDPISEHNRLYWYRQTLGQGPEFLTYFQNEAQLEKSRLLSDRFSAERPKGSFSTLEIQRTEQGDSAMYLCASRDGLAGGVYNEQFFGPGTRLTVL.

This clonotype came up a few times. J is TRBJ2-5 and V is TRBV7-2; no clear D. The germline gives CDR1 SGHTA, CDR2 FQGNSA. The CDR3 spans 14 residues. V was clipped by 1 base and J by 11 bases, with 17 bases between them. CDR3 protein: CASSLVPVVNEQYF. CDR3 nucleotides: TGTGCCAGCAGCTTAGTACCGGTGGTGAATGAGCAGTACTTC.

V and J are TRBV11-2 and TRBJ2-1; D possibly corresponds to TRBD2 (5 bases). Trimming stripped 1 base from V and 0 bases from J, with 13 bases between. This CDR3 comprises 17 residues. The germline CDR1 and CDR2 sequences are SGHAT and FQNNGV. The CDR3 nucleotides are TGTGCCAGCAGCTTAGTTCGGGGTAGCCTCTCCTACAATGAGCAGTTCTTC. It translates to CASSLVRGSLSYNEQFF. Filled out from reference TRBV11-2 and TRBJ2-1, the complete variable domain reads EAGVAQSPRYKIIEKRQSVAFWCNPISGHATLYWYQQILGQGPKLLIQFQNNGVVDDSQLPKDRFSAERLKGVDSTLKIQPAKLEDSAVYLCASSLVRGSLSYNEQFFGPGTRLTVL.

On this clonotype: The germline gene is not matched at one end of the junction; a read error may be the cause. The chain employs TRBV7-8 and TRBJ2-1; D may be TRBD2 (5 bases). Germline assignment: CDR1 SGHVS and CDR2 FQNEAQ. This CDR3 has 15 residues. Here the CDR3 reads CAGSLPSGSYNEQFF. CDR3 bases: TGTGCCGGCAGCTTACCCTCGGGATCCTACAATGAGCAGTTCTTC.

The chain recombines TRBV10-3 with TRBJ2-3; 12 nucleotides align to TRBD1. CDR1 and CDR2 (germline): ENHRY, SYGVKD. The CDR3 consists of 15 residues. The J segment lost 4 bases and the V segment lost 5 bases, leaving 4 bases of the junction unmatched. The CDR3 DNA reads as TGTGCCATCAGTCTTGGGGACAGGGGGCCAGATACGCAGTATTTT. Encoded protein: CAISLGDRGPDTQYF.

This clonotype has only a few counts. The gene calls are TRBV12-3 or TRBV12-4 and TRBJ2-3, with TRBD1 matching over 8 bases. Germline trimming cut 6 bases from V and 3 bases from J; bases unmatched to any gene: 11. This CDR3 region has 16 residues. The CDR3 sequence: CASSPGQGVRTDTQYF. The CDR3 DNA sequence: TGTGCCAGCAGCCCTGGACAGGGCGTTCGTACAGATACGCAGTATTTT.

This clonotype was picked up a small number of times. The CDR3 reads CASSPISGGPNEQFF. The CDR3 coding sequence is TGTGCCAGCAGCCCCATTTCGGGAGGGCCCAATGAGCAGTTCTTC. This chain links TRBV27 with TRBJ2-1; TRBD2 aligns across 8 bases. The CDR3 contains 15 residues. CDR1 is MNHEY and CDR2 is SMNVEV in the germline V gene (reference sequence). V shed 6 bases and J 6 bases; nucleotides not matched to a gene: 10.

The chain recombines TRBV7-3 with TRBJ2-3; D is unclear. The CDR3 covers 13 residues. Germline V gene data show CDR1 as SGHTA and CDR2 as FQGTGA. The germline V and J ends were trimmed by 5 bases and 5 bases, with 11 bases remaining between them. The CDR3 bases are TGTGCCAGCAGCCCCAAGGGTGAAGATACGCAGTATTTT. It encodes CASSPKGEDTQYF.

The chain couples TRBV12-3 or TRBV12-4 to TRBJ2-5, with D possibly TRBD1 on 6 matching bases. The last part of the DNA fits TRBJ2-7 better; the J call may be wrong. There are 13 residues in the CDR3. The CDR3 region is CASSLHQGYEQYF. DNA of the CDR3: TGTGCCAGCAGTCTCCACCAGGGGTACGAGCAGTACTTC.

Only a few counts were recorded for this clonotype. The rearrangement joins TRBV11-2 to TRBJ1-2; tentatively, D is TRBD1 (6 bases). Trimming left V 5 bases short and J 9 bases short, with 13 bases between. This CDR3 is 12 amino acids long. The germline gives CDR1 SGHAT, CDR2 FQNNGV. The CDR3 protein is CASSPDRLRYTF. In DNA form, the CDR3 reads TGTGCCAGCAGCCCCGACAGGCTTCGCTACACCTTC.

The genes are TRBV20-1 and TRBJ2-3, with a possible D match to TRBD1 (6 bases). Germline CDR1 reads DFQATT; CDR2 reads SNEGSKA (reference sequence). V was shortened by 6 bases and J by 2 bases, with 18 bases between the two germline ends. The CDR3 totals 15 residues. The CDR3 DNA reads TGCAGTGCAAAATACAGGGATGTGAACACAGATACGCAGTATTTT. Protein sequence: CSAKYRDVNTDTQYF.

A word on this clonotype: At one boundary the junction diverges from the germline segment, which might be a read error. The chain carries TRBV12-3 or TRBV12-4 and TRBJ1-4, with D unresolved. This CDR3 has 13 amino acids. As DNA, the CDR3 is TGTGCCAGCAGTGTAGCGCGTCGGGAAAAACTGTTTTTT. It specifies CASSVARREKLFF.

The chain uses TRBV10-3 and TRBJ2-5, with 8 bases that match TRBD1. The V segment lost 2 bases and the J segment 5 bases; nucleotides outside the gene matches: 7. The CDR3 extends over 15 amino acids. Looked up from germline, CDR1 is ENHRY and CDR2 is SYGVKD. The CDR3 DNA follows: TGTGCCATCAGTGAGGCCTCCTCAGGGGGCGAGACCCAGTACTTC. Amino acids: CAISEASSGGETQYF.

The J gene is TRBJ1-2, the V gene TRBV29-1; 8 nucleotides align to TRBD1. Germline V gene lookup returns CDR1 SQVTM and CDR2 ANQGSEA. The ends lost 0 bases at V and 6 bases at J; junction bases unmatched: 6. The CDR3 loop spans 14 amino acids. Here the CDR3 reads CSVEDLPGGHGYTF. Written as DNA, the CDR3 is TGCAGCGTTGAAGATCTTCCAGGGGGCCATGGCTACACCTTC.

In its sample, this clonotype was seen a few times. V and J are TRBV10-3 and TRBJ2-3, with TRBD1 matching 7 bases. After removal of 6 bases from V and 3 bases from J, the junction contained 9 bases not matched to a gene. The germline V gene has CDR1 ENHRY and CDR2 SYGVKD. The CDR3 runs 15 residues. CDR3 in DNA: TGTGCCATCAGACCGGGACAGTTACATACAGATACGCAGTATTTT. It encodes CAIRPGQLHTDTQYF.

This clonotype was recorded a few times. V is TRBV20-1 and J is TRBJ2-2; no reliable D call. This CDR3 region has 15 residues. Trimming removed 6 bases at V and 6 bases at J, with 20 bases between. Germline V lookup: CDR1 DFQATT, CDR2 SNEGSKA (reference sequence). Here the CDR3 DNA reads TGCAGTGCACGATTCGGGCCCCCAACGGCCGGGGAGCTGTTTTTT. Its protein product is CSARFGPPTAGELFF.

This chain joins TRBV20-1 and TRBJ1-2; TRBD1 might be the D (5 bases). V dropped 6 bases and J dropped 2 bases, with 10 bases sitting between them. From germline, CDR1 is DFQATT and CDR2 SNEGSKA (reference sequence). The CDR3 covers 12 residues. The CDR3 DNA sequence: TGCAGTGCGCAGGCAGGGAACTATGGCTACACCTTC. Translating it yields CSAQAGNYGYTF.

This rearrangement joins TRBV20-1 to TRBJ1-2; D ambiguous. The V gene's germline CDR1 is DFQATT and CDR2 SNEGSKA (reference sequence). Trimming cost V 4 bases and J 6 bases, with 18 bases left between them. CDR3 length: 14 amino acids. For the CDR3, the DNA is TGCAGTGCTACTGAGCTTCTCTCAACTAATGGCTACACCTTC. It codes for CSATELLSTNGYTF.

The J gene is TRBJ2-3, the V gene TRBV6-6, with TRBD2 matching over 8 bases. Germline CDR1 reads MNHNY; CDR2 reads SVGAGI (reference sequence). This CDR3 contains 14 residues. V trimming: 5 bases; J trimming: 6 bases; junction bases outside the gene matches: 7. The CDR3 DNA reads TGTGCCAGCAGTCCAAGCGGGAGCATGGATACGCAGTATTTT. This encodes CASSPSGSMDTQYF.

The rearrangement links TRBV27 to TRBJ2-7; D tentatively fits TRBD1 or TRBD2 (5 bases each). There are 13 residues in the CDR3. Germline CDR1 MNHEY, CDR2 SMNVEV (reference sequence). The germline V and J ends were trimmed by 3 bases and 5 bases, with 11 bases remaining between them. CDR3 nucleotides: TGTGCCAGCAGTTTTCGGGGCGTCCACGAGCAGTACTTC. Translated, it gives CASSFRGVHEQYF.